This T cell receptor beta chain came from a study of lymphopenia after photon versus proton radiotherapy. Study results and limitations: After the lymphocyte nadir, photon-treated repertoires showed oligoclonal expansion, especially of CD8+ Temra cells. Larger post-nadir TCR diversity loss correlated inversely with survival in deceased patients. Only patients who died were analyzed for survival; proton advantage is unproven.

Only in-frame clones appear in the TCRdb table, and some are missing; sequencing was by immunoSEQ multiplex PCR. The data contain more than 25,000 clones, around 83% of them singletons. The CDR3 sequence is 15 residues long. CDR1 SGHTS and CDR2 YDEGEE come from the germline V gene. With 0 bases removed from V and 3 bases from J, the gap between germline ends came to 12 bases. This clone appeared once. Its antigen is unidentified. This TCR derives from a woman aged 50 to 60 with pancreatic cancer. The chain has TRBV5-8 and TRBJ1-1; D is unclear. Sequencing used peripheral blood, obtained from a patient treated with photon-based radiotherapy. The chain's CDR3 is CASSLAQGLYTEAFF. The CDR3 DNA reads TGTGCCAGCAGCTTGGCGCAAGGTTTGTACACTGAAGCTTTCTTT. Based on the CDR3 plus reference TRBV5-8 and TRBJ1-1, the full variable domain is EAGVTQSPTHLIKTRGQQATLRCSPISGHTSVYWYQQALGLGLQFLLWYDEGEERNRGNFPPRFSGRQFPNYSSELNVNALELEDSALYLCASSLAQGLYTEAFFGQGTRLTVV.